This TCR beta chain is from a study of response to subunit inactivated influenza vaccine listed by TCRdb under 2018. About the full investigation: Deep quantitative profiling of the T cell receptor repertoire was used in the study to follow responses to a trivalent subunit inactivated influenza vaccine. Summary of the overall study and its limitations: The authors proposed that each seasonal influenza vaccination may bring in only a limited number of new T cells.

This clonotype turned up a few times. This receptor's antigen is unknown. No qualities accompany the bases; no much larger clone lies one base away. The CDR3 has 15 amino acids, counting the end cysteine and phenylalanine. Only CDR3 DNA remains: 45 bases, in frame from the first base. V and J lose 2 bases and 6 bases, and a span of 13 bases separates them. The CDR1 and CDR2 encoded by the germline V gene are ENHRY and SYGVKD. The method behind the library was RT-PCR. These reads were obtained on an Illumina HiSeq 2500. TCRdb reanalyzed the raw reads on its own, using fastp at Q25 for trimming and MiXCR for clone calling, and kept in-frame beta chains. Rows matching on CDR3 protein sequence are summarized as one entry with the most common DNA and genes. This sample comprises 650,000 or so distinct CDR3 sequences, around 15% of them detected only once. Less than 9% of the sample rests with the top ten.

The specimen comprised PBMCs from blood, sampled around two weeks before vaccination. This TCR was sampled from a man in his forties or fifties who received an inactivated influenza vaccine. Donor details come from another sample of the same person, matched by shared clones. This chain is built from TRBV10-3 and TRBJ1-4; too little of a D gene remains to name it. The CDR3 protein: CAISEGNLDYEKLFF. Read as DNA, the sequence is TGTGCCATCAGTGAGGGGAACTTGGATTATGAAAAACTGTTTTTT.